This T cell receptor (gamma chain) stems from a study of gamma delta lymphoproliferative disorders and STAT genes. Study-wide context: The LymphoTrack Dx TCRG Assay amplified gamma chains from at least 50 ng of genomic DNA. Delta libraries were made per EuroClonality-NGS working group procedure. General observations from the study: Apart from two gamma clonotypes, major patient clonotypes were public. Public or private status of leukemic clones needs confirmation.

Regarding this clone: Its target is not known.

The CDR3 length is 10 residues. Sequencing used genomic DNA taken from PBMCs of patients and controls. TCRdb redid the clone calls on the multiplex PCR reads with CATT. The data show 2,500 to 3,000 gamma-chain clones, just under 8.5% seen once. The sample consisted of blood. J gene TRGJ1 or TRGJ2 was identified, but the V gene was not called. This TCR came from a human donor in good health. CDR3 residues: CACWIGGKLF. The CDR3 DNA follows: TGTGCCTGCTGGATTGGTGGGAAACTCTTT.